These 18 T cell receptor beta chains share one sample of origin, sequenced in a study of shared clonotypes between healthy human individuals. Using immunoSEQ multiplex PCR, the repertoire was profiled, and TCRdb retains in-frame clones only, with some absent. Of about 2.3 million clones listed, about 90% are singletons. Sequencing was done on a sample of naive CD4+ T cells from PBMCs. As for subset: CD45RA+ positively selected. The receptor set was obtained from a man between 18 and 35 years old in good health. Some clones in this sample may be carry-over from other donors' samples.

The gene calls are TRBV7-9 and TRBJ1-4; TRBD1 is a possible D gene (6 bases). The CDR3 length is 15 residues. The V end lost 5 bases, the J end lost 6 bases, and 16 bases lay between the germline ends. CDR1 is SEHNR, CDR2 FQNEAQ, per germline (reference sequence). As DNA, the CDR3 is TGTGCCAGCAGCCGTTGGACAGTCAGGGATGAAAAACTGTTTTTT. It specifies CASSRWTVRDEKLFF.

This clone was recorded only once. Its ends do not fully match the called genes, so a read error is possible. This CDR3 is also generated by other DNA sequences in the sample. The chain's CDR3 is CASSLGQGPNYGYTF. CDR3 DNA sequence: TGTGCCAGCAGTTTAGGACAGGGCCCAAACTATGGCTACACCTTC. This chain connects TRBV7-2 to TRBJ1-2; 8 bases line up with TRBD1. This CDR3 has 15 residues. Looked up from germline, CDR1 is SGHTA and CDR2 is FQGNSA.

The V and J genes are TRBV5-1 and TRBJ1-1, with a weak D call TRBD1 (6 bases). V gave up 7 bases and J gave up 3 bases, with 13 bases separating them. Germline loops: CDR1 SGHRS, CDR2 YFSETQ. The CDR3 length is 13 residues. This CDR3 reads CASGPDRYTEAFF. The CDR3 DNA reads as TGCGCCAGCGGCCCGGACAGATACACTGAAGCTTTCTTT.

V gene TRBV6-5 combines with J gene TRBJ2-7; D unclear. The V end was cut by 6 bases, the J end by 3 bases, with 15 bases between. The CDR3 spans 14 residues. From germline, CDR1 is MNHEY and CDR2 SVGAGI. CDR3 DNA: TGTGCCAGCAGGCCTTTTTCAAATAACTACGAGCAGTACTTC. Translation: CASRPFSNNYEQYF.

The rearrangement uses TRBV28 and TRBJ2-7; possibly TRBD1 or TRBD2 for D (5 bases each). Germline lookup yields CDR1 MDHEN and CDR2 SYDVKM. Trimming cost V 5 bases and J 6 bases, with 23 bases left between them. The CDR3 consists of 16 residues. The CDR3 spells CASSPGSAGKAGEQYF. The CDR3 DNA reads TGTGCCAGCAGTCCGGGGTCGGCAGGGAAGGCGGGCGAGCAGTACTTC.

The V gene is TRBV7-6, the J gene TRBJ2-3; 11 bases align to TRBD2. The CDR3 runs to 16 residues. Germline-derived CDR1 and CDR2 are SGHVS and FNYEAQ. J lost 2 bases, V lost 1 base, and 2 bases had no gene match. The CDR3 loop reads CASSLGTSGFTDTQYF. In nucleotides, the CDR3 is TGTGCCAGCAGCTTAGGGACTAGCGGGTTCACAGATACGCAGTATTTT.

A word on this clone: The same CDR3 can be traced to other DNA sequences in this sample. The chain recombines TRBV7-2 with TRBJ1-1; unclear D gene. Germline V gene lookup returns CDR1 SGHTA and CDR2 FQGNSA. The CDR3 totals 13 residues. The V and J ends lost 2 bases and 1 base respectively, with 5 bases between them. Here the CDR3 DNA reads TGTGCCAGCAGCTTAAGGTCGAACACTGAAGCTTTCTTT. Translated: CASSLRSNTEAFF.

The CDR3 DNA is TGTGCCAGCAGCCCACAGTTGGGCCACGGGGAGCTGTTTTTT. Translating gives CASSPQLGHGELFF. V is TRBV7-7 and J is TRBJ2-2; D not certain. V was clipped by 5 bases and J by 7 bases, with 14 bases between them. The V gene's germline CDR1 is SSHAT and CDR2 FNYEAQ (reference sequence). This CDR3 has 14 residues.

The V gene is TRBV28, the J gene TRBJ2-3, with D perhaps matching TRBD2 (6 bases). This CDR3 is 14 amino acids long. Germline CDR1 is MDHEN and CDR2 is SYDVKM. Trimming removed 3 bases at V and 2 bases at J, with 9 bases between. The CDR3 reads CASSFRGNTDTQYF. The CDR3 bases are TGTGCCAGCAGTTTTCGGGGGAACACAGATACGCAGTATTTT.

V usage is TRBV28 and J usage is TRBJ2-4, with TRBD1 as a possible D gene (6 bases). Germline V gene data show CDR1 as MDHEN and CDR2 as SYDVKM. The CDR3 consists of 16 residues. Trimming cost V 6 bases and J 6 bases, with 21 bases left between them. This chain's CDR3 is CASSTPGSQGGNIQYF. The CDR3, as DNA: TGTGCCAGCAGCACCCCGGGGTCCCAAGGGGGAAACATTCAGTACTTC.

For the CDR3, the DNA is TGTGCCAGCAGCGCCGCGGGGGCAACTAATGAAAAACTGTTTTTT. Protein: CASSAAGATNEKLFF. The chain employs TRBV6-5 and TRBJ1-4, with D possibly TRBD1 on 5 matching bases. Germline V lookup: CDR1 MNHEY, CDR2 SVGAGI. This CDR3 comprises 15 residues. Trimming removed 6 bases from V and 0 bases from J, with 11 bases in between.

J is TRBJ2-7 and V is TRBV5-6, with 8 bases that match TRBD1. In germline, CDR1 is SGHDT, CDR2 YYEEEE. There are 13 residues in the CDR3. Losses at the gene ends were 5 bases for V and 3 bases for J; bases not matched to a gene: 4. The DNA of the CDR3 is TGTGCCAGCAGGGGCAGGGGGCTCTACGAGCAGTACTTC. This codes for CASRGRGLYEQYF.

The CDR3: CASSKRNRAACGAFF. The DNA of the CDR3 is TGTGCCAGCAGCAAACGGAACAGGGCGGCTTGCGGAGCTTTCTTT. The chain couples TRBV21-1 to TRBJ1-1; TRBD1, the table's D call, was not compared with the DNA. TRBV21-1 has pseudogene status. This CDR3 is built from 15 residues.

This chain connects TRBV7-2 to TRBJ2-2, with D uncertain. Germline-derived CDR1 and CDR2 are SGHTA and FQGNSA. CDR3 length: 13 amino acids. The germline V and J ends were trimmed by 1 base and 6 bases, with 6 bases remaining between them. The CDR3 loop is CASSLEAAGELFF. CDR3 nucleotide sequence: TGTGCCAGCAGCTTAGAGGCAGCCGGGGAGCTGTTTTTT.

This clone was found once. The same CDR3 also results from other DNA sequences found in this sample. V gene TRBV6-5 combines with J gene TRBJ2-7; the D is unclear. The CDR3 runs to 15 residues. Looked up from germline, CDR1 is MNHEY and CDR2 is SVGAGI. V was pared by 0 bases and J by 0 bases, with 9 bases between. The CDR3, as DNA: TGTGCCAGCAGTTACTCGAGTGCATACTCCTACGAGCAGTACTTC. Its translation: CASSYSSAYSYEQYF.

The chain joins TRBV6-5 to TRBJ2-1; 7 bases match TRBD2. CDR3 length: 15 amino acids. V dropped 2 bases and J dropped 9; count of bases not matched to a gene: 10. CDR1 and CDR2 (germline): MNHEY, SVGAGI. CDR3 in amino acids: CASSYHARENGEQFF. DNA of the CDR3: TGTGCCAGCAGTTACCATGCGCGGGAGAACGGTGAGCAGTTCTTC.

The chain couples TRBV5-1 to TRBJ2-1; TRBD1 is a possible D gene (5 bases). CDR1 SGHRS and CDR2 YFSETQ come from the germline V gene. The length of the CDR3 is 15 residues. The V gene lost 2 bases and the J gene lost 9 bases, with 18 bases spanning the gap. The CDR3 DNA reads TGCGCCAGCAGCTTAGCTGCAGGGTCGATCGGTGAGCAGTTCTTC. It specifies CASSLAAGSIGEQFF.

The rearrangement uses TRBV7-9 and TRBJ2-7, with D unresolved. V dropped 5 bases and J dropped 2 bases, with 19 bases sitting between them. The CDR3 extends over 16 amino acids. Germline V gene sequence: CDR1 SEHNR, CDR2 FQNEAQ (reference sequence). The CDR3 loop is CASSLSVPRNTYEQYF. The CDR3 DNA is TGTGCCAGCAGCCTTAGTGTGCCTCGGAACACCTACGAGCAGTACTTC.